One sample yielded the 27 T cell receptor beta chains listed below, sequenced in a study of blood T cell repertoires in COVID-19. The method was immunoSEQ multiplex PCR; TCRdb's version includes in-frame clones alone and lacks a portion of them. The sample yields about 220,000 clones, roughly 85% seen once. Sequenced input: peripheral blood. The receptors were sampled from a woman in her sixties or seventies with COVID-19, enrolled during active disease.

The gene calls are TRBV7-2 and TRBJ1-4; D is unresolved. The CDR3 is made up of 16 amino acids. Germline V gene sequence: CDR1 SGHTA, CDR2 FQGNSA. The V end lost 4 bases, the J end lost 2 bases, and 14 bases lay between the germline ends. CDR3 nucleotide sequence: TGTGCCAGCAGCTCCCCTAAAACCGGGACTAATGAAAAACTGTTTTTT. Residues: CASSSPKTGTNEKLFF. Filled out from reference TRBV7-2 and TRBJ1-4, the complete variable domain reads GAGVSQSPSNKVTEKGKDVELRCDPISGHTALYWYRQSLGQGLEFLIYFQGNSAPDKSGLPSDRFSAERTGGSVSTLTIQRTQQEDSAVYLCASSSPKTGTNEKLFFGSGTQLSVL.

This chain's CDR3 is CASSSLWGRGRDYEQYF. The DNA for the CDR3 is TGTGCCAGCAGCTCCCTTTGGGGCAGGGGGCGCGACTACGAGCAGTACTTC. The chain uses TRBV5-6 and TRBJ2-7; 8 bases map to TRBD1. After removal of 3 bases from V and 3 bases from J, the junction contained 14 bases not matched to a gene. In germline, CDR1 is SGHDT, CDR2 YYEEEE. The CDR3 length is 17 residues.

The genes are TRBV7-2 and TRBJ2-5, with 10 bases aligning to TRBD1. The ends lost 3 bases at V and 4 bases at J; junction bases unmatched: 2. CDR1 SGHTA and CDR2 FQGNSA come from the germline V gene. The CDR3 covers 14 residues. The CDR3 is CASSLTGGGETQYF. DNA for the CDR3: TGTGCCAGCAGCTTGACAGGGGGCGGAGAGACCCAGTACTTC. The full variable domain, with the rest looked up from reference TRBV7-2 and TRBJ2-5, is GAGVSQSPSNKVTEKGKDVELRCDPISGHTALYWYRQSLGQGLEFLIYFQGNSAPDKSGLPSDRFSAERTGGSVSTLTIQRTQQEDSAVYLCASSLTGGGETQYFGPGTRLLVL.

The CDR3 spells CASQGDNEQFF. The CDR3 DNA reads as TGTGCCAGCCAAGGGGACAATGAGCAGTTCTTC. The V call is TRBV25-1, the J call TRBJ2-1, with TRBD1 as a possible D gene (5 bases). V was clipped by 8 bases and J by 5 bases, with 7 bases between them. The germline V gene has CDR1 MGHDK and CDR2 SYGVNS. The CDR3 is 11 amino acids. The full variable domain, its missing parts supplied by reference TRBV25-1 and TRBJ2-1, is EADIYQTPRYLVIGTGKKITLECSQTMGHDKMYWYQQDPGMELHLIHYSYGVNSTEKGDLSSESTVSRIRTEHFPLTLESARPSHTSQYLCASQGDNEQFFGPGTRLTVL.

The chain joins TRBV19 to TRBJ1-2; D is perhaps TRBD1 (5 bases). The V gene lost 1 base and the J gene lost 6 bases, with 12 bases spanning the gap. The CDR3 totals 14 residues. The germline gives CDR1 LNHDA, CDR2 SQIVND (reference sequence). As DNA, the CDR3 is TGTGCCAGTAGTATAGGAGCGGGACTCGATGGCTACACCTTC. Amino acid sequence: CASSIGAGLDGYTF.

This clone was seen only once. The chain joins TRBV6-2 or TRBV6-3 to TRBJ2-1, with a tentative D call TRBD2 (5 bases). The CDR3 runs to 16 residues. V lost 0 bases to trimming and J lost 9 bases, with 18 bases between them. Germline V gene sequence: CDR1 MNHEY, CDR2 SVGEGT. The CDR3 coding sequence is TGTGCCAGCAGTTACTCGATAGCGCTAGCTGTCACTGAGCAGTTCTTC. Translated, it gives CASSYSIALAVTEQFF.

The genes are TRBV5-1 and TRBJ1-1; a possible D gene is TRBD1 (6 bases). Trimming removed 7 bases from V and 3 bases from J, with 19 bases in between. Per the germline V gene, CDR1 is SGHRS and CDR2 is YFSETQ. The CDR3 is made up of 15 amino acids. The DNA of the CDR3 is TGCGCCAGCCGGCGGGGGGCAGAGCGGTACACTGAAGCTTTCTTT. This translates into CASRRGAERYTEAFF.

In its sample, this clone was seen a few times. The chain employs TRBV6-2 or TRBV6-3 and TRBJ2-1, with D perhaps TRBD1 (5 bases). The V end lost 0 bases, the J end lost 11 bases, and 8 bases lay between the germline ends. Germline V CDR1 and CDR2: MNHEY, SVGEGT. This CDR3 has 12 residues. The DNA of the CDR3 is TGTGCCAGCAGTTACTCGAGACAGCAGCAGTTCTTC. Translated, it gives CASSYSRQQQFF.

The J gene is TRBJ1-2, the V gene TRBV4-3; 7 nucleotides line up with TRBD1. Germline V CDR1 and CDR2: LGHNA, YSLEER. The V segment lost 1 base and the J segment 8 bases; nucleotides outside the gene matches: 13. The CDR3 has 16 amino acids. The CDR3 DNA follows: TGCGCCAGCAGCCAAGGGTTGGACAGGTCATCCCGGGGCTACACCTTC. Translated, it gives CASSQGLDRSSRGYTF.

This sequence joins TRBV29-1 and TRBJ1-1; TRBD1 might be the D (6 bases). The CDR3 has 12 amino acids. CDR1 SQVTM and CDR2 ANQGSEA come from the germline V gene. Trimming left V 2 bases short and J 11 bases short, with 15 bases between. CDR3 amino acids: CSVEKTGRNAFF. DNA for the CDR3: TGCAGCGTTGAAAAGACAGGTCGGAACGCTTTCTTT.

The chain combines TRBV12-5 with TRBJ1-4; 9 bases fit TRBD1. The CDR3 is 13 amino acids. Germline V gene lookup returns CDR1 LGHNT and CDR2 FRNRAP. J was trimmed by 13 bases and V by 1 base; bases with no gene match: 4. Here the CDR3 reads CASGLDRGRGLFF. CDR3 sequence (DNA): TGTGCTAGTGGTTTGGACAGGGGGCGCGGACTGTTTTTT.

The chain links TRBV4-1 to TRBJ2-1, with 8 positions matching TRBD1. V lost 0 bases to trimming and J lost 7 bases; unmatched junction nucleotides: 8. There are 16 residues in the CDR3. The V gene's germline CDR1 is MGHRA and CDR2 YSYEKL. CDR3 residues: CASSQDQGTGANEQFF. CDR3 coding DNA: TGCGCCAGCAGCCAAGATCAGGGGACAGGAGCAAATGAGCAGTTCTTC.

The chain employs TRBV3-1 (or the pseudogene TRBV3-2) and TRBJ1-1; 8 bases match TRBD1. V was clipped by 4 bases and J by 6 bases; unmatched bases: 4. CDR1 is LGHDT, CDR2 YNNKEL, per germline (reference sequence). The CDR3 sequence is 13 residues long. The CDR3 bases are TGTGCCAGCAGCCCGAGGACAGGGCCTGAAGCTTTCTTT. It is translated as CASSPRTGPEAFF.

The V gene is TRBV5-1, the J gene TRBJ1-1; 7 nucleotides line up with TRBD1. The CDR3 spans 15 residues. V lost 3 bases and J lost 0; bases outside the gene matches: 5. From germline, CDR1 is SGHRS and CDR2 YFSETQ. The CDR3 DNA is TGCGCCAGCAGCTCCTGGACAGGAGTGAACACTGAAGCTTTCTTT. Amino acids: CASSSWTGVNTEAFF.

V and J are TRBV18 and TRBJ1-2; 9 bases agree with TRBD1. The ends lost 2 bases at V and 2 bases at J; junction bases unmatched: 6. The germline CDR1 and CDR2 sequences are KGHSH and LQKENI. CDR3 length: 16 amino acids. The CDR3 spells CASSPNPGTGNYGYTF. The CDR3, as DNA: TGTGCCAGCTCACCAAACCCCGGGACAGGGAACTATGGCTACACCTTC.

The chain employs TRBV6-6 and TRBJ1-2, with D possibly matching TRBD1 (6 bases). Germline V lookup: CDR1 MNHNY, CDR2 SVGAGI (reference sequence). Trimming pared 2 bases from V and 7 bases from J, leaving 14 bases between. This CDR3 has 14 residues. Here the CDR3 DNA reads TGTGCCAGCAGTTACATGACTACAGGGTCTGGCTACACCTTC. As protein: CASSYMTTGSGYTF.

Only a few counts were recorded for this clone. The V and J genes are TRBV5-1 and TRBJ1-2; D gene unclear. The V gene's germline CDR1 is SGHRS and CDR2 YFSETQ. Deletions cut 0 bases from V and 0 bases from J, with 6 bases between. This CDR3 comprises 14 residues. The CDR3 region has the DNA TGCGCCAGCAGCTTGGGAGGGTCTAACTATGGCTACACCTTC. It specifies CASSLGGSNYGYTF.

This clone appeared a single time. The chain is built from TRBV11-1 and TRBJ1-2; tentative D call: TRBD1 (6 bases). This CDR3 has 15 amino acids. V shed 3 bases and J shed 5 bases, with 16 bases lying between them. Germline loops: CDR1 SGHAT, CDR2 FQDESV (reference sequence). This chain's CDR3 is CASSFPGGVSYGYTF. CDR3 nucleotides: TGTGCCAGCAGCTTTCCGGGGGGCGTCAGTTATGGCTACACCTTC.

For the CDR3, the DNA is TGTGCCACCAGCAGAGAATCGGGGGTTGTAACCCAGTACTTC. This gives the protein CATSRESGVVTQYF. The genes are TRBV15 and TRBJ2-5; D might be TRBD2 (6 bases). The CDR3 covers 14 residues. Per germline, CDR1 LNHNV and CDR2 YYDKDF (reference sequence). V was pared by 0 bases and J by 8 bases, with 13 bases between.

The chain links TRBV28 to TRBJ1-2; 7 bases align to TRBD1. The CDR3 contains 15 residues. V trimming: 6 bases; J trimming: 3 bases; junction bases outside the gene matches: 10. Looked up from germline, CDR1 is MDHEN and CDR2 is SYDVKM. CDR3 loop: CASRTTGQAHYGYTF. CDR3 sequence (DNA): TGTGCCAGCAGAACAACCGGACAGGCTCACTATGGCTACACCTTC.

The chain carries TRBV30 and TRBJ2-3; D unresolved. The CDR3 has 13 residues. The V gene's germline CDR1 is GTSNPN and CDR2 SVGIG (reference sequence). Trimming pared 1 base from V and 8 bases from J, leaving 13 bases between. The CDR3 spells CAWSGMNAGTQYF. DNA of the CDR3: TGTGCCTGGAGTGGAATGAACGCCGGTACGCAGTATTTT. The whole variable domain, filled in from reference TRBV30 and TRBJ2-3, reads SQTIHQWPATLVQPVGSPLSLECTVEGTSNPNLYWYRQAAGRGLQLLFYSVGIGQISSEVPQNLSASRPQDRQFILSSKKLLLSDSGFYLCAWSGMNAGTQYFGPGTRLTVL.

The chain links TRBV6-2 or TRBV6-3 to TRBJ1-2; D possibly corresponds to TRBD1 (6 bases). The CDR3 covers 15 residues. The ends were cut back, 0 bases at V and 7 bases at J, with 15 bases in the middle. Looked up from germline, CDR1 is MNHEY and CDR2 is SVGEGT. The CDR3 sequence: CASSYSTGRISGYTF. The CDR3 nucleotides are TGTGCCAGCAGTTACTCGACAGGCCGGATCTCTGGCTACACCTTC.

This clone was found once. The chain's CDR3 is CASSQGGQGHNYGYTF. For the CDR3, the DNA is TGCGCCAGCAGCCAGGGGGGACAGGGCCACAACTATGGCTACACCTTC. The chain combines TRBV4-3 with TRBJ1-2; 9 bases match TRBD1. The ends lost 3 bases at V and 2 bases at J; junction bases unmatched: 7. Germline V gene sequence: CDR1 LGHNA, CDR2 YSLEER. This CDR3 is built from 16 residues.

This clone showed up just once. The gene calls are TRBV25-1 and TRBJ2-3, with D hard to call. Germline lookup yields CDR1 MGHDK and CDR2 SYGVNS. This CDR3 has 14 amino acids. The V end was cut by 4 bases, the J end by 6 bases, with 14 bases between. As DNA, the CDR3 is TGTGCCAGCAGTGTATCTCCAGTATTGGATACGCAGTATTTT. It codes for CASSVSPVLDTQYF.

The chain is built from TRBV5-1 and TRBJ2-5, with D maybe TRBD2 (6 bases). V lost 0 bases and J 6 bases, leaving 12 bases between the germline ends. Germline CDR1 is SGHRS and CDR2 is YFSETQ. This CDR3 spans 14 amino acids. The DNA for the CDR3 is TGCGCCAGCAGCTTGGACGGCGGGGCTCAGACCCAGTACTTC. This translates into CASSLDGGAQTQYF.

The V gene is TRBV6-5, the J gene TRBJ2-4; 7 bases are shared with TRBD2. This CDR3 has 11 residues. From germline, CDR1 is MNHEY and CDR2 SVGAGI. Trimming took 8 bases from V and 8 from J; bases not matched to a gene: 3. The CDR3 reads CASAGVDIQYF. CDR3 DNA: TGTGCCAGCGCGGGGGTAGACATTCAGTACTTC.

V gene TRBV5-4 combines with J gene TRBJ2-3, with D possibly matching TRBD2 (5 bases). Looked up from germline, CDR1 is SGHNT and CDR2 is YYREEE (reference sequence). Trimming cost V 5 bases and J 2 bases, with 18 bases left between them. CDR3 length: 16 amino acids. CDR3 residues: CASRLTGNPYTDTQYF. CDR3 nucleotides: TGTGCCAGCAGACTCACCGGGAACCCATACACAGATACGCAGTATTTT.